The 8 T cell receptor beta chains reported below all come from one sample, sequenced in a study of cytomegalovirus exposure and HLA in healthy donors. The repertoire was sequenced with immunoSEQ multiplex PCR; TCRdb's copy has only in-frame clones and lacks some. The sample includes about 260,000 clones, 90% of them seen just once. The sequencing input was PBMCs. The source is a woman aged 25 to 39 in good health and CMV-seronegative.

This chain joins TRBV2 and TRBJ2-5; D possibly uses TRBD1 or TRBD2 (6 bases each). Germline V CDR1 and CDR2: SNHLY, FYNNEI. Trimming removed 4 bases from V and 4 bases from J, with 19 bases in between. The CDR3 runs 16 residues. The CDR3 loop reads CASSAGTRGALETQYF. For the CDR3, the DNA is TGTGCCAGCAGTGCCGGGACAAGGGGGGCCTTAGAGACCCAGTACTTC. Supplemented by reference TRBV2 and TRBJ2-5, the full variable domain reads EPEVTQTPSHQVTQMGQEVILRCVPISNHLYFYWYRQILGQKVEFLVSFYNNEISEKSEIFDDQFSVERPDGSNFTLKIRSTKLEDSAMYFCASSAGTRGALETQYFGPGTRLLVL.

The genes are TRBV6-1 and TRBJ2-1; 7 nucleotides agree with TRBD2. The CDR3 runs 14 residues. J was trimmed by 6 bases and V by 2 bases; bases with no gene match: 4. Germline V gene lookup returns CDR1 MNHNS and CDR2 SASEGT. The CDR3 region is CASSERAGFNEQFF. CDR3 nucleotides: TGTGCCAGCAGTGAACGAGCGGGATTCAATGAGCAGTTCTTC.

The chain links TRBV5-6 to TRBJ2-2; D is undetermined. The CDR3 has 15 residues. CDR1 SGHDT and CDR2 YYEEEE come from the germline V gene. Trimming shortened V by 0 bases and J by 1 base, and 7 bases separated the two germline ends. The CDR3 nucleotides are TGTGCCAGCAGCTTGGTGTTGGGGAACACCGGGGAGCTGTTTTTT. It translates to CASSLVLGNTGELFF.

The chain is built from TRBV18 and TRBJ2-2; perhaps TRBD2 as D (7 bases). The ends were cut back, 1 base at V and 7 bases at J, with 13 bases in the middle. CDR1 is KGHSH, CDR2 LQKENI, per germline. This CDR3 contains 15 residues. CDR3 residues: CASSPRYRDYGELFF. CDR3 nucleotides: TGTGCCAGCTCACCACGTTACAGGGACTACGGGGAGCTGTTTTTT. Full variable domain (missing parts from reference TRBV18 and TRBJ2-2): NAGVMQNPRHLVRRRGQEARLRCSPMKGHSHVYWYRQLPEEGLKFMVYLQKENIIDESGMPKERFSAEFPKEGPSILRIQQVVRGDSAAYFCASSPRYRDYGELFFGEGSRLTVL.

The chain's CDR3 is CASTAGQGAGGSNQPQHF. Written as DNA, the CDR3 is TGTGCCAGTACGGCGGGACAGGGGGCCGGGGGTAGCAATCAGCCCCAGCATTTT. The chain has TRBV19 and TRBJ1-5, with 12 positions matching TRBD1. With 7 bases clipped from V and 0 bases from J, the junction kept 10 bases outside the gene matches. This CDR3 has 18 residues. Germline loops: CDR1 LNHDA, CDR2 SQIVND (reference sequence).

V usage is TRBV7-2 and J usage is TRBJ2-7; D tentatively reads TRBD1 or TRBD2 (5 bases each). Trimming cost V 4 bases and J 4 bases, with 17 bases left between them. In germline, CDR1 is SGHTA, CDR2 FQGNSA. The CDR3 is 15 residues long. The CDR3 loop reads CASSSQGEIPYEQYF. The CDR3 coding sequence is TGTGCCAGCAGCTCCCAAGGGGAGATCCCTTACGAGCAGTACTTC. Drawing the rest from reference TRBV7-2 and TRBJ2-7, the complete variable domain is GAGVSQSPSNKVTEKGKDVELRCDPISGHTALYWYRQSLGQGLEFLIYFQGNSAPDKSGLPSDRFSAERTGGSVSTLTIQRTQQEDSAVYLCASSSQGEIPYEQYFGPGTRLTVT.

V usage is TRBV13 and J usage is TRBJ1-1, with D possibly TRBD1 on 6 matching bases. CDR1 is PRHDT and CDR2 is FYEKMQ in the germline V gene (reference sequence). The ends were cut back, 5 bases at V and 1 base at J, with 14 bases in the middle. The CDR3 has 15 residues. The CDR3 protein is CASSTRTVPNTEAFF. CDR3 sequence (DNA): TGTGCCAGCAGCACCCGGACAGTCCCGAACACTGAAGCTTTCTTT.

The CDR3 loop is CASSTTGYGYTF. The CDR3 DNA reads TGTGCCAGCAGTACTACAGGGTATGGCTACACCTTC. The chain joins TRBV28 to TRBJ1-2; a weak D match, TRBD1 (6 bases). The V gene's germline CDR1 is MDHEN and CDR2 SYDVKM. CDR3 length: 12 amino acids. Trimming took 5 bases from V and 5 from J, leaving 9 bases between them.